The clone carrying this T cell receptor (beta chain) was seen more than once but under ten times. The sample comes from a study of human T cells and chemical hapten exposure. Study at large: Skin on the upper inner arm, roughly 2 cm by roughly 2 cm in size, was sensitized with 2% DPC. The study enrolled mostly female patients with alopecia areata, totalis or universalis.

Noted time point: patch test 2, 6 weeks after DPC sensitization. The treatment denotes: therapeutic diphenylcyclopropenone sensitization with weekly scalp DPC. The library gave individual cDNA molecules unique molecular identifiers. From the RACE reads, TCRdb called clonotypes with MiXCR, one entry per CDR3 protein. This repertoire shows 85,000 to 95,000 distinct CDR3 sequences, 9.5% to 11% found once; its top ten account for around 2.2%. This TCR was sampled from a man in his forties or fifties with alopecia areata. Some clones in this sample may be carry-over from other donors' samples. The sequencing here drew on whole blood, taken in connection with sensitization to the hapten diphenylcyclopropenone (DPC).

This CDR3 is CSARRTSGFGGTDTQYF. The CDR3 DNA sequence: TGCAGTGCTAGAAGGACTAGCGGGTTCGGAGGGACAGATACGCAGTATTTT. The chain combines TRBV20-1 with TRBJ2-3; 11 bases line up with TRBD2. Germline CDR1 DFQATT, CDR2 SNEGSKA (reference sequence). The J segment lost 3 bases and the V segment lost 2 bases, leaving 10 bases of the junction unmatched. The CDR3 has 17 amino acids.